One TCR beta chain is described in this entry. The data stem from a study of cytomegalovirus exposure and HLA in healthy donors. Trimming cost V 2 bases and J 3 bases; bases outside gene matches: 4. The CDR3 runs to 14 residues. Germline CDR1 and CDR2: SGHRS and YFSETQ. 13 Jbeta primers and 60 Vbeta primers were used for the PCR. The assay was immunoSEQ multiplex PCR, and TCRdb's table has in-frame clones only and misses some. The profile shows about 130,000 clones, roughly 80% of them singletons. The sample was PBMCs. The receptor was isolated from a middle-aged woman in good health and CMV-seropositive. The rearrangement uses TRBV5-1 and TRBJ2-7; 8 bases are a match to TRBD1. CDR3 coding DNA: TGCGCCAGCAGCTTAAACAGGGGGGACTACGAGCAGTACTTC. This gives the protein CASSLNRGDYEQYF.